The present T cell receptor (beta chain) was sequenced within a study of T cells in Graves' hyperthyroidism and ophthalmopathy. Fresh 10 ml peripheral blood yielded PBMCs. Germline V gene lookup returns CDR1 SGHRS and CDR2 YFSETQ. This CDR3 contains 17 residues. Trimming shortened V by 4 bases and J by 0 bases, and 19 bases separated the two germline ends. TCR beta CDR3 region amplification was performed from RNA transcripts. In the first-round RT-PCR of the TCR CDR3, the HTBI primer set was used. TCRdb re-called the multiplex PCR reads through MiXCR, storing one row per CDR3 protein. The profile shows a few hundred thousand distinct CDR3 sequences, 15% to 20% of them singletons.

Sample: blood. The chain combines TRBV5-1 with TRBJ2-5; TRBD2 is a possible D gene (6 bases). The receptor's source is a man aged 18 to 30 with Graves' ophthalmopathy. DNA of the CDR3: TGCGCCAGCAGCCCATTCCCCCAGCGGGCCTACCAAGAGACCCAGTACTTC. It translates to CASSPFPQRAYQETQYF.